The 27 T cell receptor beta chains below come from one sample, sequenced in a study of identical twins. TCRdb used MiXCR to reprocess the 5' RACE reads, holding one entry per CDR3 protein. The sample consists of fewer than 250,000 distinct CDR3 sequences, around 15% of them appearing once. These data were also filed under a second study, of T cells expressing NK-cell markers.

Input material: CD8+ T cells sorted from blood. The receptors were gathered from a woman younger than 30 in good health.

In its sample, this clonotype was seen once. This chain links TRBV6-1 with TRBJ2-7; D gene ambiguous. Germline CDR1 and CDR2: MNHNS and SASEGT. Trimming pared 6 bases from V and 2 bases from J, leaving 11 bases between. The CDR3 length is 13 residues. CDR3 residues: CASRAWATYEQYF. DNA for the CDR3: TGTGCCAGCAGGGCCTGGGCCACCTACGAGCAGTACTTC.

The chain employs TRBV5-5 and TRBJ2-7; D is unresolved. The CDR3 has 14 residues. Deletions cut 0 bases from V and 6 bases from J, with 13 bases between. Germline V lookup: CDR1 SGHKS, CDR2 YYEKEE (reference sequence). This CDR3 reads CASSLAWQEGEQYF. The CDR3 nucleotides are TGTGCCAGCAGCTTGGCGTGGCAGGAAGGCGAGCAGTACTTC.

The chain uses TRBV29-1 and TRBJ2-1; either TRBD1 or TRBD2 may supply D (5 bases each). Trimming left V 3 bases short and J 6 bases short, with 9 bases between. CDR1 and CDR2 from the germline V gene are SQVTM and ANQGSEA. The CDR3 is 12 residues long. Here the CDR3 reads CSVDRAGNEQFF. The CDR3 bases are TGCAGCGTTGACAGGGCGGGCAATGAGCAGTTCTTC.

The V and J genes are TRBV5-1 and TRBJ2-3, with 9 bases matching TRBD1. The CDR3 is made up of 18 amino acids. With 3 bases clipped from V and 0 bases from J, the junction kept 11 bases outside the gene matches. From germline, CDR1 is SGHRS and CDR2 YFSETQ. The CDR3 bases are TGCGCCAGCAGCTGGACAGGGGCTTTCAGTTTTAGCACAGATACGCAGTATTTT. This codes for CASSWTGAFSFSTDTQYF. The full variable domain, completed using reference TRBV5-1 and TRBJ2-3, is KAGVTQTPRYLIKTRGQQVTLSCSPISGHRSVSWYQQTPGQGLQFLFEYFSETQRNKGNFPGRFSGRQFSNSRSEMNVSTLELGDSALYLCASSWTGAFSFSTDTQYFGPGTRLTVL.

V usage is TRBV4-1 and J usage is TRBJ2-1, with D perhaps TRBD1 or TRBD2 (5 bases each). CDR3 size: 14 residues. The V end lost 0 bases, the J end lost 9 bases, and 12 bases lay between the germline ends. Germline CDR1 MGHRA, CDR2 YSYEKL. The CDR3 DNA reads TGCGCCAGCAGCCAAGATGGGACCAAACGTGAGCAGTTCTTC. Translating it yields CASSQDGTKREQFF.

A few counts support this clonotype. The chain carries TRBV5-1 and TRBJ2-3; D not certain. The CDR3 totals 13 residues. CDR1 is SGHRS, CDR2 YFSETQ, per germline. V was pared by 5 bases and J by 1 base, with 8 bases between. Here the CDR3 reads CASRETGTDTQYF. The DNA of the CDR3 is TGCGCCAGCAGGGAAACCGGCACAGATACGCAGTATTTT.

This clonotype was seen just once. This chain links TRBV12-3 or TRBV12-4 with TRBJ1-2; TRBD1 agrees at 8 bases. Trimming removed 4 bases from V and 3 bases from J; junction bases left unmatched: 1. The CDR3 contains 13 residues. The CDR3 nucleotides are TGTGCCAGCAGTTACAGGGGGGACTATGGCTACACCTTC. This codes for CASSYRGDYGYTF.

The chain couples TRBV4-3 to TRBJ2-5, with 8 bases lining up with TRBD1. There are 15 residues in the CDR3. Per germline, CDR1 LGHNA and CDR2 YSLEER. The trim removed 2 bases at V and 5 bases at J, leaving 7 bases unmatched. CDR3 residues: CASSQPQGAAETQYF. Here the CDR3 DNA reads TGCGCCAGCAGCCAACCCCAGGGGGCGGCGGAGACCCAGTACTTC.

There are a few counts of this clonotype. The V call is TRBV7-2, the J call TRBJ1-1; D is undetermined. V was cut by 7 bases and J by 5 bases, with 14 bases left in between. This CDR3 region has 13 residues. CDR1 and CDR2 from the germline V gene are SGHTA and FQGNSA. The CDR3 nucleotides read TGTGCCAGCAACCACCCGGCGGGGACTGAAGCTTTCTTT. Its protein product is CASNHPAGTEAFF. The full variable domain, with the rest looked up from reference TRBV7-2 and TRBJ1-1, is GAGVSQSPSNKVTEKGKDVELRCDPISGHTALYWYRQSLGQGLEFLIYFQGNSAPDKSGLPSDRFSAERTGGSVSTLTIQRTQQEDSAVYLCASNHPAGTEAFFGQGTRLTVV.

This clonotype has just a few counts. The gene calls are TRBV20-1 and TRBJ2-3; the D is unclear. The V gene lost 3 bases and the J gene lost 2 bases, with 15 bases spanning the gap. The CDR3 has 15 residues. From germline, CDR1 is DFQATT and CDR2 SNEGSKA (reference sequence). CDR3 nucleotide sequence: TGCAGTGCTAGGGCTCCGATCGTTCCCACAGATACGCAGTATTTT. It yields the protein CSARAPIVPTDTQYF.

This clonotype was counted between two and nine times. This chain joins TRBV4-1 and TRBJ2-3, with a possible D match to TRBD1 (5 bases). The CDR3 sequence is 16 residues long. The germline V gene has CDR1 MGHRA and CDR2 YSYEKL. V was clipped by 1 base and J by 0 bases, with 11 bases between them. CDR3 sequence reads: CASSQAPGKSTDTQYF. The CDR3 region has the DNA TGCGCCAGCAGCCAAGCACCAGGGAAGAGCACAGATACGCAGTATTTT.

CDR3 residues: CASSGRQEETQYF. In nucleotides, the CDR3 is TGTGCCAGCAGTGGGAGGCAAGAAGAGACCCAGTACTTC. This chain uses TRBV12-3 or TRBV12-4 with TRBJ2-5; a weak D match, TRBD2 (6 bases). V lost 5 bases, J lost 3 bases, and 10 bases lay in between. The CDR3 runs to 13 residues.

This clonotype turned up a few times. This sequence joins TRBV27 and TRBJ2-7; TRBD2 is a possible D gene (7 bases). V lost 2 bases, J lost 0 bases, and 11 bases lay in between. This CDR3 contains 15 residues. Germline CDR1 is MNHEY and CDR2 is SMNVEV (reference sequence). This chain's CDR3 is CASSLRAGASYEQYF. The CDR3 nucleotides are TGTGCCAGCAGTTTAAGGGCGGGGGCCTCCTACGAGCAGTACTTC.

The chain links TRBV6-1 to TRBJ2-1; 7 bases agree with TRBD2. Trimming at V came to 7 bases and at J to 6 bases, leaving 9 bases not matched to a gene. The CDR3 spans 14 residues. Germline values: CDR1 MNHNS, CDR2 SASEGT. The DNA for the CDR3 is TGTGCCAGCACCTCTTTGGCGGGAGTCAATGAGCAGTTCTTC. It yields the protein CASTSLAGVNEQFF.

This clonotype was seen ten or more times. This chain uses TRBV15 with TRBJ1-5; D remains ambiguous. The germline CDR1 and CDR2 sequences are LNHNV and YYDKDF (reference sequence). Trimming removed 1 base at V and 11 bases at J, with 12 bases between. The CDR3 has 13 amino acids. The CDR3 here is CATSRGGPETQHF. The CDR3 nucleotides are TGTGCCACCAGCAGAGGCGGCCCAGAGACCCAGCATTTT.

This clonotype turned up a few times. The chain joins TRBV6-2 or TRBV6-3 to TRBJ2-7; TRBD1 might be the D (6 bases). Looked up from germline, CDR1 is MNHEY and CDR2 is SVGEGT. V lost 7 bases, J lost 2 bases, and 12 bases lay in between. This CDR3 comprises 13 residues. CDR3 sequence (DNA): TGTGCCAGCACGGACAGTCCTACCTACGAGCAGTACTTC. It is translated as CASTDSPTYEQYF.

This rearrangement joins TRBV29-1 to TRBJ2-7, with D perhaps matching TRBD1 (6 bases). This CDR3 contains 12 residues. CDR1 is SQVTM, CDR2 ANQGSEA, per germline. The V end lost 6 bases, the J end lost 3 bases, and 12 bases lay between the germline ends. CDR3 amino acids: CSVQQGNYEQYF. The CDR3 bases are TGCAGCGTCCAACAGGGCAACTACGAGCAGTACTTC.

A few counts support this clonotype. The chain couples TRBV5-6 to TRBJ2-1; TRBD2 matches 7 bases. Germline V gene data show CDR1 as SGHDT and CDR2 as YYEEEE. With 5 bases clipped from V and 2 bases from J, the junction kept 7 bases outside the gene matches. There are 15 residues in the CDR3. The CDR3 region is CASRFLADTYNEQFF. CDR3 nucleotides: TGTGCCAGCAGGTTCCTAGCGGATACCTACAATGAGCAGTTCTTC.

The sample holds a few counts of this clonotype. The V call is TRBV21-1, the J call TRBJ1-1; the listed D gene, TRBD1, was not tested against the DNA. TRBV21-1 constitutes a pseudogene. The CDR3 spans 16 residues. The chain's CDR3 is CASSYGGTVGNTEAFF. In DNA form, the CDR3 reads TGTGCCAGCAGCTACGGGGGGACAGTTGGGAACACTGAAGCTTTCTTT.

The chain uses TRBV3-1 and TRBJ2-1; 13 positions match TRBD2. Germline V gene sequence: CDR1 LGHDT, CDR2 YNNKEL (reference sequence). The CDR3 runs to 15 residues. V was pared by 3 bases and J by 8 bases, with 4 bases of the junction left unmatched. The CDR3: CASSHGTSGVDEQFF. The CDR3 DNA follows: TGTGCCAGCAGCCACGGGACTAGCGGGGTGGATGAGCAGTTCTTC.

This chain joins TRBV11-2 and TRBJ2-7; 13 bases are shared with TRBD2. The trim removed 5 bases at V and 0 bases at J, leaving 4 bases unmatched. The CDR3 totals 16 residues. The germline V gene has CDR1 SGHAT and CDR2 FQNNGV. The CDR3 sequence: CASSLGLAGVSYEQYF. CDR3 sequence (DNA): TGTGCCAGCAGCCTAGGACTAGCGGGGGTCTCCTACGAGCAGTACTTC.

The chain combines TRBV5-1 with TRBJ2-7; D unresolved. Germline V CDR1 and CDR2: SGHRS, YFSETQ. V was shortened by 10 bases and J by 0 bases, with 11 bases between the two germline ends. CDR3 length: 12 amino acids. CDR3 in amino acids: CAFKASSYEQYF. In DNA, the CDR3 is TGCGCCTTTAAGGCTAGCTCCTACGAGCAGTACTTC.

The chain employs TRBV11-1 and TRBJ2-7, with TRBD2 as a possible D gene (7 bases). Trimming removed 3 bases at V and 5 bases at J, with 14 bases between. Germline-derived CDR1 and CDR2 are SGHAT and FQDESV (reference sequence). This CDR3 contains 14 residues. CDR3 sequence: CASSFAGGANEQYF. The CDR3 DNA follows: TGTGCCAGCAGCTTCGCTGGGGGGGCTAACGAGCAGTACTTC.

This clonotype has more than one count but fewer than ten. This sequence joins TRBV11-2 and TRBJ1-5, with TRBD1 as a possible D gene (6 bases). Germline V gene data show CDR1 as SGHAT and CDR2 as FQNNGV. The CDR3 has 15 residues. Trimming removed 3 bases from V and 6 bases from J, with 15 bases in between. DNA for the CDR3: TGTGCCAGCAGCTTGGGGGCGAGGGGGGGTCAGCCCCAGCATTTT. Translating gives CASSLGARGGQPQHF.

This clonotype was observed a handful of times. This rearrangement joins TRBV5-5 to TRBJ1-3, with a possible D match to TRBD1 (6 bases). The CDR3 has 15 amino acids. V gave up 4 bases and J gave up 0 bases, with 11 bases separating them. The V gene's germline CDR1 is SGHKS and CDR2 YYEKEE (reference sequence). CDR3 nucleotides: TGTGCCAGCAGCCTGACAGGTTACTCTGGAAACACCATATATTTT. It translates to CASSLTGYSGNTIYF.

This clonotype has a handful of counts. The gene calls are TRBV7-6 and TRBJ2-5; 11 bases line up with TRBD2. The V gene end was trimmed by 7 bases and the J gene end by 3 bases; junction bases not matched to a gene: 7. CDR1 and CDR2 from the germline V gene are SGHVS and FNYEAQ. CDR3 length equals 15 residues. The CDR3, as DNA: TGTGCCAGCATCATGACTAGCGGGGATAAAGAGACCCAGTACTTC. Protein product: CASIMTSGDKETQYF.

In nucleotides, the CDR3 is TGCAGTGCTAAAGAGGGCCTGGTGGCGGATACGCAGTATTTT. It encodes CSAKEGLVADTQYF. V and J are TRBV20-1 and TRBJ2-3; maybe TRBD2 (5 bases). This CDR3 contains 14 residues. V dropped 4 bases and J dropped 6 bases, with 17 bases sitting between them. The germline V gene has CDR1 DFQATT and CDR2 SNEGSKA (reference sequence).